The 21 T cell receptor beta chains below come from one sample, sequenced in a study of shared clonotypes between healthy human individuals. Produced via immunoSEQ multiplex PCR; TCRdb's table is partial and in-frame only. Of more than 1 million clones in the sample, about four fifths were seen once. The sequencing input was memory CD4+ T cells from PBMCs. Subset denoted: CD45RA-negative fraction. These receptors all stem from a man aged 18-30 years in good health. Some clones in this sample may be carry-over from other donors' samples.

This rearrangement joins TRBV18 to TRBJ2-6, with a weak D call TRBD2 (7 bases). This CDR3 has 17 amino acids. The germline CDR1 and CDR2 sequences are KGHSH and LQKENI. The V and J ends lost 2 bases and 4 bases respectively, with 15 bases between them. The CDR3 DNA is TGTGCCAGCTCACCAAGCCGCGGGGGCGCAGGGGCCAACGTCCTGACTTTC. It codes for CASSPSRGGAGANVLTF.

This clone was observed at least ten times. J is TRBJ2-7 and V is TRBV27, with no clear D. With 4 bases removed from V and 3 bases from J, the gap between germline ends came to 22 bases. This CDR3 spans 17 amino acids. Per germline, CDR1 MNHEY and CDR2 SMNVEV (reference sequence). CDR3: CASSSRTNPRKDYEQYF. DNA for the CDR3: TGTGCCAGCAGTTCACGGACGAACCCCAGGAAAGACTACGAGCAGTACTTC.

This clone came up many times. The chain is built from TRBV27 and TRBJ2-5, with 8 bases lining up with TRBD1. The germline V gene has CDR1 MNHEY and CDR2 SMNVEV (reference sequence). Germline trimming cut 3 bases from V and 6 bases from J; bases unmatched to any gene: 6. This CDR3 is 14 amino acids long. Here the CDR3 DNA reads TGTGCCAGCAGTTTTGGGCAGGGGGCCCAGACCCAGTACTTC. Translating gives CASSFGQGAQTQYF.

The chain employs TRBV28 and TRBJ2-3, with D unresolved. CDR3 length: 14 amino acids. Trimming removed 6 bases at V and 5 bases at J, with 15 bases between. Germline V gene sequence: CDR1 MDHEN, CDR2 SYDVKM. Here the CDR3 reads CASRKDLGRDTQYF. CDR3 bases: TGTGCCAGCAGGAAGGACCTTGGAAGAGATACGCAGTATTTT. The full variable domain, with the rest looked up from reference TRBV28 and TRBJ2-3, is DVKVTQSSRYLVKRTGEKVFLECVQDMDHENMFWYRQDPGLGLRLIYFSYDVKMKEKGDIPEGYSVSREKKERFSLILESASTNQTSMYLCASRKDLGRDTQYFGPGTRLTVL.

This sequence joins TRBV6-1 and TRBJ2-2; D gene uncertain. This CDR3 contains 13 residues. Germline CDR1 and CDR2: MNHNS and SASEGT. Between the trimmed V and J ends, which lost 5 bases and 4 bases, there was a span of 8 bases. This CDR3 is CASSRATTGELFF. CDR3 DNA: TGTGCCAGCAGTAGAGCCACCACCGGGGAGCTGTTTTTT.

V usage is TRBV4-2 and J usage is TRBJ2-3; 15 bases fit TRBD2. The CDR3 has 20 residues. From germline, CDR1 is LGHNA and CDR2 YNFKEQ. The ends lost 2 bases at V and 1 base at J; junction bases unmatched: 10. The CDR3 is CASSQTRGLAGGRGTDTQYF. The CDR3 DNA reads as TGTGCCAGCAGCCAAACCCGTGGACTAGCGGGAGGGAGGGGCACAGATACGCAGTATTTT.

The V gene is TRBV7-2, the J gene TRBJ2-7; 9 positions match TRBD1. CDR3 length: 14 amino acids. Germline values: CDR1 SGHTA, CDR2 FQGNSA. The junction had 3 bases not matched to a gene; V was cut back by 2 bases and J by 4 bases. The CDR3 sequence is CASSLSDRGYEQYF. In nucleotides, the CDR3 is TGTGCCAGCAGCTTATCCGACAGGGGGTACGAGCAGTACTTC.

The gene calls are TRBV4-1 and TRBJ1-1; TRBD1 agrees at 9 bases. Germline CDR1 and CDR2: MGHRA and YSYEKL. Unmatched junction bases numbered 6, after V lost 3 bases and J lost 7 bases. This CDR3 region has 14 residues. The CDR3 protein is CASSHSRQGGEAFF. CDR3 sequence (DNA): TGCGCCAGCAGCCATTCTCGACAGGGGGGTGAAGCTTTCTTT.

This clone was detected once. The chain employs TRBV30 and TRBJ2-7; maybe TRBD1 (5 bases). V lost 0 bases to trimming and J lost 6 bases, with 15 bases between them. The CDR3 is 14 residues long. Germline values: CDR1 GTSNPN, CDR2 SVGIG (reference sequence). CDR3 in DNA: TGTGCCTGGAGTGTTCAGGGTTGGGGTAGCGAGCAGTACTTC. Its translation is CAWSVQGWGSEQYF. The whole variable domain, filled in from reference TRBV30 and TRBJ2-7, reads SQTIHQWPATLVQPVGSPLSLECTVEGTSNPNLYWYRQAAGRGLQLLFYSVGIGQISSEVPQNLSASRPQDRQFILSSKKLLLSDSGFYLCAWSVQGWGSEQYFGPGTRLTVT.

With respect to this clone: One junction end disagrees with the germline gene, perhaps due to a read error. J is TRBJ2-7 and V is TRBV5-1, with 7 bases identical to TRBD1. This CDR3 comprises 13 residues. From germline, CDR1 is SGHRS and CDR2 YFSETQ. The CDR3 loop is CASSLQGSHERYF. As DNA, the CDR3 is TGCGCCAGCAGCTTACAGGGGTCCCACGAGCGGTACTTC. Combining the CDR3 with reference TRBV5-1 and TRBJ2-7 gives the whole variable domain KAGVTQTPRYLIKTRGQQVTLSCSPISGHRSVSWYQQTPGQGLQFLFEYFSETQRNKGNFPGRFSGRQFSNSRSEMNVSTLELGDSALYLCASSLQGSHERYFGPGTRLTVT.

This clone turned up a few times. The V and J genes are TRBV6-5 and TRBJ1-5; no reliable D call. CDR3 length equals 15 residues. Looked up from germline, CDR1 is MNHEY and CDR2 is SVGAGI. Deletions cut 6 bases from V and 1 base from J, with 13 bases between. As DNA, the CDR3 is TGTGCCAGCAGATCCGTCTACTCAAGCAATCAGCCCCAGCATTTT. This gives the protein CASRSVYSSNQPQHF.

V and J are TRBV6-5 and TRBJ1-5; D is unresolved. The germline gives CDR1 MNHEY, CDR2 SVGAGI. The CDR3 is 12 amino acids. The V end lost 7 bases, the J end lost 4 bases, and 8 bases lay between the germline ends. The CDR3 sequence is CASNAWNQPQHF. As DNA, the CDR3 is TGTGCCAGCAACGCTTGGAATCAGCCCCAGCATTTT.

V gene TRBV10-1 combines with J gene TRBJ2-5; 9 nucleotides match TRBD1. J was trimmed by 5 bases and V by 4 bases; bases with no gene match: 14. Germline V gene data show CDR1 as WNHNN and CDR2 as SYGVQD (reference sequence). There are 17 residues in the CDR3. The CDR3 DNA follows: TGCGCCAGCAGTGTAGGGACAGGGTGGACTCCGTGGGAGACCCAGTACTTC. Translated, it gives CASSVGTGWTPWETQYF.

This clone has only a few counts. This CDR3 is also generated by other DNA sequences in the sample. V usage is TRBV7-9 and J usage is TRBJ1-1; 8 positions agree with TRBD1. There are 15 residues in the CDR3. J was trimmed by 0 bases and V by 0 bases; bases with no gene match: 0. The germline V gene has CDR1 SEHNR and CDR2 FQNEAQ (reference sequence). The CDR3 bases are TGTGCCAGCAGCTTAGCGACAGGGGTGAACACTGAAGCTTTCTTT. Translation: CASSLATGVNTEAFF.

The chain links TRBV28 to TRBJ1-1, with a tentative D call TRBD1 (6 bases). The CDR3 is 15 residues long. Germline V gene data show CDR1 as MDHEN and CDR2 as SYDVKM. V shed 6 bases and J shed 4 bases, with 18 bases lying between them. The CDR3 protein is CASRPSRGESTEAFF. The CDR3 nucleotides are TGTGCCAGCAGGCCTTCAAGGGGGGAGAGCACTGAAGCTTTCTTT.

This clone was counted between two and nine times. The chain is built from TRBV5-1 and TRBJ1-1, with D tentatively TRBD1 (5 bases). The germline V gene has CDR1 SGHRS and CDR2 YFSETQ. Trimming stripped 0 bases from V and 0 bases from J, with 9 bases between. The CDR3 has 15 amino acids. Here the CDR3 reads CASSLGAGLNTEAFF. In DNA, the CDR3 is TGCGCCAGCAGCTTGGGGGCAGGGTTGAACACTGAAGCTTTCTTT.

The V and J genes are TRBV4-1 and TRBJ2-7; 7 bases fit TRBD2. This CDR3 spans 16 amino acids. In germline, CDR1 is MGHRA, CDR2 YSYEKL. The trim removed 0 bases at V and 4 bases at J, leaving 9 bases unmatched. CDR3 sequence (DNA): TGCGCCAGCAGCCAAGATATTCCTAGCGGAGGTTACGAGCAGTACTTC. Amino acids: CASSQDIPSGGYEQYF.

The chain couples TRBV27 to TRBJ2-6; D is ambiguous. Trimming removed 6 bases at V and 1 base at J, with 7 bases between. The V gene's germline CDR1 is MNHEY and CDR2 SMNVEV (reference sequence). CDR3 length: 14 amino acids. The DNA for the CDR3 is TGTGCCAGCAGCCTGAAATCTGGGGCCAACGTCCTGACTTTC. The encoded protein is CASSLKSGANVLTF.

The rearrangement links TRBV30 to TRBJ1-5, with no clear D. Trimming stripped 0 bases from V and 0 bases from J, with 9 bases between. CDR3 size: 15 residues. The germline V gene has CDR1 GTSNPN and CDR2 SVGIG (reference sequence). The CDR3 bases are TGTGCCTGGAGTGTAGGAGCCATTAGCAATCAGCCCCAGCATTTT. Its translation is CAWSVGAISNQPQHF.

This clone was counted between two and nine times. CDR3 nucleotide sequence: TGTGCCAGCAGCCTACTAGCGGCCAGCTCCTACGAGCAGTACTTC. Protein product: CASSLLAASSYEQYF. The chain employs TRBV14 and TRBJ2-7; 8 bases align to TRBD2. In germline, CDR1 is SGHDN, CDR2 FVKESK. V lost 4 bases to trimming and J lost 0 bases; unmatched junction nucleotides: 5. This CDR3 is 15 amino acids long.

This clone was seen only once. The V gene is TRBV5-1, the J gene TRBJ2-5, with D hard to call. Germline CDR1 SGHRS, CDR2 YFSETQ. CDR3 length: 14 residues. V was clipped by 0 bases and J by 7 bases, with 13 bases between them. DNA of the CDR3: TGCGCCAGCAGCTTGGGGCAAAGGTCCCCGACCCAGTACTTC. The encoded protein is CASSLGQRSPTQYF.